The sample holds one count of the clone carrying this T cell receptor beta chain. These data originate in a study of cytomegalovirus exposure and HLA in healthy donors. V lost 0 bases and J lost 7, with 5 bases in between. The germline CDR1 and CDR2 sequences are SGHRS and YFSETQ. The CDR3 covers 12 residues. Use of 60 Vbeta and 13 Jbeta primers characterized the PCR. TCRdb's copy holds only in-frame clones and misses some; the assay was immunoSEQ multiplex PCR. The sample carries around 150,000 clones, roughly 63% recorded once. The sequenced material came from PBMCs. The gene calls are TRBV5-1 and TRBJ2-1; unclear D gene. The source of this sequence is a woman aged 60-70 years in good health and CMV-seropositive. The chain's CDR3 is CASSLAFNEQFF. CDR3 DNA sequence: TGCGCCAGCAGCTTGGCCTTTAATGAGCAGTTCTTC.